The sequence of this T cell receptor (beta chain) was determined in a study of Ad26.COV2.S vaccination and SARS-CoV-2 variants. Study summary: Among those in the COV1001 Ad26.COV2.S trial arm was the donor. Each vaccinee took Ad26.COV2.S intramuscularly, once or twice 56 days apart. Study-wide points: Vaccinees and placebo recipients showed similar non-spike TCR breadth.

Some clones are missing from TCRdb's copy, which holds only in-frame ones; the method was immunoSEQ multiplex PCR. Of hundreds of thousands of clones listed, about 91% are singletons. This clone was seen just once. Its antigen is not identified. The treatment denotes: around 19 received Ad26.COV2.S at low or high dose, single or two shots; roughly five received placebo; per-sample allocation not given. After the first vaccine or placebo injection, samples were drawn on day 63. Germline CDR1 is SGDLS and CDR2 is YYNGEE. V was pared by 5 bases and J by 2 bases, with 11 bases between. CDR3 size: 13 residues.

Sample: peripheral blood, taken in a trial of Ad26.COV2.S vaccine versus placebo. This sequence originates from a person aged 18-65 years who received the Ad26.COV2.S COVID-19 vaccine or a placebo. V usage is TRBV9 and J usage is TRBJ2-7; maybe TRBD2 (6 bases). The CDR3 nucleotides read TGTGCCAGCAGGTCTCCGGGAGCCTACGAGCAGTACGTC. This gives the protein CASRSPGAYEQYV.